The clone carrying this TCR beta chain has a count of ten or more. Its antigen is unknown. CDR3 length equals 15 residues. The V gene end was trimmed by 5 bases and the J gene end by 6 bases; junction bases not matched to a gene: 13. From germline, CDR1 is DFQATT and CDR2 SNEGSKA (reference sequence). Hyperthyroidism is called stable when no ophthalmopathy develops within 18 months of follow-up. These data originate in a study of Graves' ophthalmopathy and Graves' hyperthyroidism. Amplifying from RNA transcripts, the study obtained TCR beta CDR3 regions. RT-PCR in the first round used HTBI primers; a second-round multiplex PCR followed. TCRdb reprocessed the multiplex PCR reads with MiXCR, giving one entry per CDR3 protein. The data show 300,000 to 500,000 distinct CDR3 sequences, over 15% seen once. Study-level findings and limits: Most expanded clonotypes in thyroid above 0.001 frequency also showed up in blood.

The TCR originated in a woman aged 18-29 years with stable Graves' hyperthyroidism. The chain employs TRBV20-1 and TRBJ2-4; 7 nucleotides match TRBD1. Material: peripheral blood. CDR3 protein: CSALPDRMGGNIQYF. CDR3 DNA sequence: TGCAGTGCTCTCCCGGACAGGATGGGTGGAAACATTCAGTACTTC.